This T cell receptor (beta chain) is drawn from a study of cytomegalovirus exposure and HLA in healthy donors. PCR was performed using 60 Vbeta and 13 Jbeta primers. The data were produced by immunoSEQ multiplex PCR, yet TCRdb's version contains in-frame clones alone and is incomplete. The repertoire consists of fewer than 110,000 clones, with roughly 80% occurring once and the leading ten covering more than 2%. The CDR3 runs to 14 residues. The germline V and J ends were trimmed by 4 bases and 2 bases, with 9 bases remaining between them. Looked up from germline, CDR1 is MDHEN and CDR2 is SYDVKM. The receptor comes from a man aged 25 to 40 in good health and CMV-seronegative. The chain employs TRBV28 and TRBJ1-5; no firm D call. The sequencing input was PBMCs. Here the CDR3 DNA reads TGTGCCAGCAGTTATAGAGGTGGCAATCAGCCCCAGCATTTT. It specifies CASSYRGGNQPQHF.